The clone carrying this T cell receptor beta chain appeared many times. Its antigen is not known. These data come from a study of identical twins. Study-wide points: Insertions ran lower in abundant cord blood beta clonotypes, though not in memory repertoires. Models underestimated how often monozygotic twins shared out-of-frame TCR alpha.

The V gene lost 3 bases and the J gene lost 5 bases, with 13 bases spanning the gap. This CDR3 is 13 amino acids long. The germline V gene encodes CDR1 DFQATT and CDR2 SNEGSKA (reference sequence). Carrying unique molecular identifiers, the cDNA also gained a universal primer site through template switching. One entry per CDR3 protein results from TCRdb running MiXCR on the 5' RACE reads. In the table there are roughly 260,000 distinct CDR3 sequences, 7.5% of which are singletons. In addition, the sample was reused for a study of yellow fever vaccine responses in identical twins.

This rearrangement joins TRBV20-1 to TRBJ1-1, with a tentative D call TRBD1 (6 bases). The clonotype originates from a woman younger than 35 in good health. Sequences were obtained from CD8+ T cells sorted from blood. In nucleotides, the CDR3 is TGCAGTGCTAGGGTACAGGGATTAACTGAAGCTTTCTTT. Protein: CSARVQGLTEAFF.